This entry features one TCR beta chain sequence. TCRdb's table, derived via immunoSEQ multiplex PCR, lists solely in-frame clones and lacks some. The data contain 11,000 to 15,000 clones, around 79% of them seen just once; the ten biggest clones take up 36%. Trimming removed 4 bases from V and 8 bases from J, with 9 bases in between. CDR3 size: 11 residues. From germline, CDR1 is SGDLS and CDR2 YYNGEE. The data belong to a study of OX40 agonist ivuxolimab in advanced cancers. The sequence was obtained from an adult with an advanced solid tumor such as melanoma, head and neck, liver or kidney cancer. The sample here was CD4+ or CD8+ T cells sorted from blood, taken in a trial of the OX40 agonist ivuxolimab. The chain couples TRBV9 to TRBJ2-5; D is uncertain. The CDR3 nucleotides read TGTGCCAGCAGCTCGGGTGTCACCCAGTACTTC. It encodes CASSSGVTQYF.